This T cell receptor (beta chain) was profiled in a study of cytotoxic CD8 clonotypes in ibrutinib-treated CLL. Study as a whole: Complete response was seen in 2 patients and partial in some 25; around twelve progressed and 14 stayed remitted after a median around 68 months. Response sampling took place at median around 12 months of treatment, range 6 to 36.

PBMCs that had been cryopreserved were the source of about 2 micrograms of genomic DNA for TCR beta libraries. Germline V CDR1 and CDR2: SGHRS, YFSETQ. Trimming removed 8 bases from V and 4 bases from J, with 21 bases in between. The CDR3 has 15 amino acids. Notes on this clone: Its specificity is unknown.

The table came from immunoSEQ multiplex PCR; TCRdb's copy has only in-frame clones and leaves some out. This sample has tens of thousands of clones, with roughly three quarters found just once. General study findings and limits: Clonality rose at ibrutinib response, held steady in sustained remission, and fell toward baseline at progression.

This clonotype originated in a human donor with chronic lymphocytic leukemia. The chain combines TRBV5-1 with TRBJ1-1, with D maybe TRBD1 (5 bases). The sample consisted of PBMCs, taken at disease progression, from a patient treated with ibrutinib. The CDR3 here is CASSARDVGSTEAFF. In DNA, the CDR3 is TGCGCCAGTTCCGCCCGGGACGTGGGGAGCACTGAAGCTTTCTTT.